This T cell receptor beta chain was obtained from a study of cytomegalovirus exposure and HLA in healthy donors. Overall study: Falling in the Caucasian-associated ancestry cluster were about 83% of 350 to 400 genotyped donors. Study-wide findings and caveats: Trimming of TCR beta V- and J-genes showed a link, identified in a later analysis, to a missense DCLRE1C variant.

Germline values: CDR1 LNHDA, CDR2 SQIVND (reference sequence). Unmatched junction bases numbered 6, after V lost 5 bases and J lost 6 bases. The CDR3 covers 14 residues. As concerns this clone: Its antigen is not identified.

PCR was performed using 60 Vbeta and 13 Jbeta primers. This table comes from immunoSEQ multiplex PCR, and its TCRdb copy is limited to in-frame clones, with some not included. Here the sample spans about 130,000 clones, over 80% being singletons. Healthy donors of bone marrow made up the group. V gene TRBV19 combines with J gene TRBJ1-2; TRBD1 matches at 10 bases. The specimen sequenced was PBMCs. The sequence came from a man younger than 35 in good health and CMV-seropositive. CDR3 protein: CASSWAGQGHGYTF. For the CDR3, the DNA is TGTGCCAGTAGTTGGGCGGGACAGGGGCATGGCTACACCTTC.